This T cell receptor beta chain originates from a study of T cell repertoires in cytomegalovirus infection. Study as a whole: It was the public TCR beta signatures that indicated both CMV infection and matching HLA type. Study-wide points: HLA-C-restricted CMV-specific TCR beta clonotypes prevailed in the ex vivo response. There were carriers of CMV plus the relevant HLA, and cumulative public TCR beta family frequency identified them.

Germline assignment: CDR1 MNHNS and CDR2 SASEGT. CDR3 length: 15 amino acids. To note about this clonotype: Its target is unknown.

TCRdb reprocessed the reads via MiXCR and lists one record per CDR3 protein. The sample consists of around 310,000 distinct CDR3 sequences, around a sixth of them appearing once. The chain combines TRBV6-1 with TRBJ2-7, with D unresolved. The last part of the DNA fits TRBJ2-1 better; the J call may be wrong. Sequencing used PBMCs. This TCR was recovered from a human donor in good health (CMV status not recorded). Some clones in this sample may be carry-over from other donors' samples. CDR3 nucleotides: TGTGCCAGCAGTGAAGTTCTGGGAAGCTCCTACGAGCAGTTCTTC. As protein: CASSEVLGSSYEQFF.